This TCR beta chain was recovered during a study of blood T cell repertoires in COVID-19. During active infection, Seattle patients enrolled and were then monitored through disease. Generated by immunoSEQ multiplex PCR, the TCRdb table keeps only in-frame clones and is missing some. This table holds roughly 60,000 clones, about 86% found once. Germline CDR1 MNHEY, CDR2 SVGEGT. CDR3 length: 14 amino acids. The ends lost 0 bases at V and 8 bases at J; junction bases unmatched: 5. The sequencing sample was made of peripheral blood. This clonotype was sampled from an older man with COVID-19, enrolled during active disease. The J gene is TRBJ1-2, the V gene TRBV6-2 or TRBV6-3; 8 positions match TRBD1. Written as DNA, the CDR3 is TGTGCCAGCAGTTACTCGGGACAGGTCGGAGGCTACACCTTC. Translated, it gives CASSYSGQVGGYTF.